This T cell receptor beta chain derives from a study of blood T cell repertoires in COVID-19. The wider study: The United States, Italy and Spain provided the acute and convalescent COVID-19 samples. T cells, B-cell-depleted T cells, or PBMCs supplied cDNA or gDNA.

Source study methods: Amplification of reference gene primers provided the estimated nucleated cell counts. TCRdb's copy holds only in-frame clones and misses some; the assay was immunoSEQ multiplex PCR. V and J calls and clone size follow that table, whereas D and trimming were derived from the DNA. This repertoire shows fewer than 250,000 clones, 80% to 90% found once; its top ten account for approximately 3.5%. Enrollees, roughly 18 to 90 years old, lived in 24 US areas. Sequencing was carried out using PBMCs or T cells enriched from blood (not recorded which). The clonotype originates from a woman aged 25 to 39 who had been exposed to COVID-19.

The CDR3 sequence is CASSQGVASGFGGNTIYF. Here the CDR3 DNA reads TGTGCCAGCAGCCAAGGAGTAGCATCCGGGTTCGGTGGAAACACCATATATTTT. V gene TRBV3-1 (or the pseudogene TRBV3-2) combines with J gene TRBJ1-3; D is unclear. The CDR3 is 18 residues long. The germline V and J ends were trimmed by 1 base and 3 bases, with 19 bases remaining between them. The V gene's germline CDR1 is LGHDT and CDR2 YNNKEL (reference sequence).